This T cell receptor beta chain comes out of a study of technical replicates of blood from several donors. V was clipped by 5 bases and J by 0 bases, with 17 bases between them. The CDR3 totals 15 residues. Germline V CDR1 and CDR2: SQVTM, ANQGSEA. Using immunoSEQ multiplex PCR, the repertoire was profiled, and TCRdb retains in-frame clones only, with some absent. The sample includes around 56,000 clones, roughly 96% of them seen just once. The sequence derives from a human donor in good health. Some clones in this sample may be carry-over from other donors' samples. The chain uses TRBV29-1 and TRBJ2-7; D possibly corresponds to TRBD2 (5 bases). The sequencing sample was made of PBMCs. Here the CDR3 reads CSVKYPGLSSYEQYF. The CDR3 region has the DNA TGCAGCGTTAAGTATCCAGGACTGAGCTCCTACGAGCAGTACTTC.